These 17 T cell receptor beta chains originate from one sample sequenced in a study of blood T cell repertoires in COVID-19. Profiling relied on immunoSEQ multiplex PCR, and the TCRdb table lists in-frame clones only, not all of them. The sample has about 39,000 clones; 70% to 90% are singletons. The sequenced material came from peripheral blood. The receptor source for this set is a human donor in a cohort sampled during active COVID-19.

This clone was picked up a small number of times. V is TRBV4-2 and J is TRBJ1-4; D call uncertain. V was clipped by 4 bases and J by 7 bases, with 10 bases between them. CDR3 size: 13 residues. CDR1 is LGHNA and CDR2 is YNFKEQ in the germline V gene. The DNA of the CDR3 is TGTGCCAGCAGCCCTGGCGGTTTTGAAAAACTGTTTTTT. The encoded protein is CASSPGGFEKLFF.

The rearrangement uses TRBV7-9 and TRBJ1-2, with 9 bases that match TRBD1. V trimming: 1 base; J trimming: 8 bases; junction bases outside the gene matches: 5. The CDR3 totals 14 residues. Germline-derived CDR1 and CDR2 are SEHNR and FQNEAQ (reference sequence). CDR3 residues: CASSLDRGLEGYTF. Written as DNA, the CDR3 is TGTGCCAGCAGCTTAGACAGGGGGCTCGAAGGCTACACCTTC.

This chain links TRBV14 with TRBJ1-1; D not resolved. V was shortened by 4 bases and J by 9 bases, with 18 bases between the two germline ends. Germline CDR1 and CDR2: SGHDN and FVKESK. The CDR3 is 14 amino acids. CDR3 coding DNA: TGTGCCAGCAGCCGCGGATCTAGTGGTCAGAAAGCTTTCTTT. This gives the protein CASSRGSSGQKAFF.

This clone was seen only once. V gene TRBV2 combines with J gene TRBJ2-1; 11 bases line up with TRBD2. After removal of 9 bases from V and 7 bases from J, the junction contained 11 bases not matched to a gene. Germline CDR1 and CDR2: SNHLY and FYNNEI. The CDR3 length is 15 residues. The CDR3 region is CASKDPGLAENEQFF. The CDR3 region has the DNA TGTGCCAGTAAGGATCCGGGACTAGCGGAGAATGAGCAGTTCTTC.

The genes are TRBV11-3 and TRBJ2-1; the match to TRBD2 covers 11 bases. CDR3 length: 17 residues. Looked up from germline, CDR1 is SGHNT and CDR2 is YENEEA. Germline trimming cut 1 base from V and 8 bases from J; bases unmatched to any gene: 10. The CDR3 coding sequence is TGTGCCAGCAGCTTAGGACTAGCGGGAAGTGGCATCGATGAGCAGTTCTTC. It encodes CASSLGLAGSGIDEQFF.

The chain carries TRBV5-4 and TRBJ2-5, with a weak D call TRBD2 (5 bases). CDR1 is SGHNT and CDR2 is YYREEE in the germline V gene (reference sequence). Trimming shortened V by 0 bases and J by 2 bases, and 8 bases separated the two germline ends. This CDR3 spans 14 amino acids. CDR3 sequence reads: CASSLGSVQETQYF. CDR3 nucleotides: TGTGCCAGCAGCTTGGGTAGCGTACAAGAGACCCAGTACTTC.

This chain joins TRBV5-6 and TRBJ2-5; the match to TRBD2 covers 7 bases. The CDR3 consists of 17 residues. Per the germline V gene, CDR1 is SGHDT and CDR2 is YYEEEE. The V gene end was trimmed by 2 bases and the J gene end by 0 bases; junction bases not matched to a gene: 10. The CDR3 DNA follows: TGTGCCAGCAGCTTCAGGGCTAGCGGCGGGTACCAAGAGACCCAGTACTTC. The encoded protein is CASSFRASGGYQETQYF.

This chain uses TRBV5-1 with TRBJ2-3; perhaps TRBD1 as D (5 bases). This CDR3 region has 14 residues. Trimming shortened V by 0 bases and J by 0 bases, and 5 bases separated the two germline ends. Germline assignment: CDR1 SGHRS and CDR2 YFSETQ. CDR3 region: CASSLGQSTDTQYF. In DNA form, the CDR3 reads TGCGCCAGCAGCTTGGGACAGAGCACAGATACGCAGTATTTT.

V gene TRBV2 combines with J gene TRBJ2-7; D is ambiguous. The CDR3 is made up of 11 amino acids. V lost 6 bases, J lost 5 bases, and 8 bases lay in between. The germline V gene has CDR1 SNHLY and CDR2 FYNNEI. The CDR3 sequence is CASRREDEQYF. For the CDR3, the DNA is TGTGCCAGCAGAAGAGAGGACGAGCAGTACTTC.

The chain has TRBV7-9 and TRBJ2-1; D possibly corresponds to TRBD2 (5 bases). The germline V and J ends were trimmed by 1 base and 0 bases, with 7 bases remaining between them. Germline V CDR1 and CDR2: SEHNR, FQNEAQ (reference sequence). The CDR3 is 15 amino acids. CDR3 loop: CASSLVGSSYNEQFF. The CDR3 nucleotides read TGTGCCAGCAGCTTAGTGGGGAGCTCCTACAATGAGCAGTTCTTC.

The chain combines TRBV27 with TRBJ2-7, with D possibly TRBD2 on 5 matching bases. The length of the CDR3 is 13 residues. V lost 6 bases and J 6 bases, leaving 15 bases between the germline ends. CDR1 is MNHEY and CDR2 is SMNVEV in the germline V gene (reference sequence). The CDR3 protein is CASRSGLPGEQYF. The DNA for the CDR3 is TGTGCCAGCAGGTCCGGACTGCCGGGCGAGCAGTACTTC.

J is TRBJ2-7 and V is TRBV2, with a tentative D call TRBD1 (6 bases). Trimming pared 7 bases from V and 3 bases from J, leaving 10 bases between. The CDR3 has 12 residues. Germline lookup yields CDR1 SNHLY and CDR2 FYNNEI. DNA of the CDR3: TGTGCCAGCAAAATGGACAGCTACGAGCAGTACTTC. Its protein is CASKMDSYEQYF. Supplemented by reference TRBV2 and TRBJ2-7, the full variable domain reads EPEVTQTPSHQVTQMGQEVILRCVPISNHLYFYWYRQILGQKVEFLVSFYNNEISEKSEIFDDQFSVERPDGSNFTLKIRSTKLEDSAMYFCASKMDSYEQYFGPGTRLTVT.

About this clone: Other DNA variants within this sample encode the same CDR3. The chain joins TRBV5-4 to TRBJ2-5; 9 bases fit TRBD1. CDR3 length: 14 residues. Germline V lookup: CDR1 SGHNT, CDR2 YYREEE (reference sequence). J gave up 4 bases and V 4 bases, and 5 bases lay outside the gene matches. This chain's CDR3 is CASSRTGDGETQYF. DNA of the CDR3: TGTGCCAGCAGCCGGACAGGGGACGGAGAGACCCAGTACTTC. Looking up the rest from reference TRBV5-4 and TRBJ2-5 gives the full variable domain: ETGVTQSPTHLIKTRGQQVTLRCSSQSGHNTVSWYQQALGQGPQFIFQYYREEENGRGNFPPRFSGLQFPNYSSELNVNALELDDSALYLCASSRTGDGETQYFGPGTRLLVL.

This chain uses TRBV5-1 with TRBJ1-1; 12 bases are shared with TRBD1. V shed 1 base, J shed 4 bases, and the junction held 8 bases outside the gene matches. The germline V gene has CDR1 SGHRS and CDR2 YFSETQ. CDR3 length equals 17 residues. CDR3 amino acids: CASSLSQGQGASTEAFF. CDR3 bases: TGCGCCAGCAGCTTGTCTCAGGGACAGGGGGCGAGCACTGAAGCTTTCTTT.

This sequence joins TRBV3-1 (or the pseudogene TRBV3-2) and TRBJ2-5; 9 nucleotides match TRBD1. V lost 4 bases and J lost 4; bases outside the gene matches: 7. Germline values: CDR1 LGHDT, CDR2 YNNKEL (reference sequence). The CDR3 totals 15 residues. This CDR3 is CASSPRTGEGETQYF. The CDR3 coding sequence is TGTGCCAGCAGCCCTCGGACAGGGGAGGGAGAGACCCAGTACTTC.

This clone was seen a few times. A junction end diverges from the germline sequence, so it may reflect a read error. V usage is TRBV5-1 and J usage is TRBJ2-7, with TRBD2 matching over 11 bases. Germline CDR1 is SGHRS and CDR2 is YFSETQ. CDR3 length: 18 amino acids. The CDR3 coding sequence is TGCGCCAGCAGCTTGACAGGGGATCAACTAGCGGGAGCCTACGCTAGCGTCTTC. It codes for CASSLTGDQLAGAYASVF.

The genes are TRBV3-1 (or the pseudogene TRBV3-2) and TRBJ1-2; TRBD1 might be the D (5 bases). In germline, CDR1 is LGHDT, CDR2 YNNKEL (reference sequence). V was cut by 4 bases and J by 4 bases, with 13 bases left in between. The CDR3 is 14 amino acids. CDR3 loop: CASSPNRSGYGYTF. The CDR3 DNA reads as TGTGCCAGCAGCCCGAACAGGTCTGGCTATGGCTACACCTTC.